The sequence of this T cell receptor (beta chain) was determined in a study of blood T cell repertoires in COVID-19. Study details: Donors in the United States, Italy and Spain gave samples during acute or convalescent COVID-19. From T cells, B-cell-depleted T cells, or PBMCs came the material, which was cDNA or gDNA.

Seattle researchers signed up patients amid active infection and tracked them longitudinally. Per the study methods: From reference gene primer amplification, estimates of nucleated cell counts were derived. Sequencing used immunoSEQ multiplex PCR; TCRdb keeps in-frame clones, though not all of them. V and J calls and clone size are as listed in that table; D and trimming were resolved from the DNA. The sample yields roughly 200,000 clones, roughly 94% seen once. This CDR3 has 15 residues. With V trimmed by 7 bases and J by 7 bases, 10 bases remained unmatched. The V gene's germline CDR1 is MNHNY and CDR2 SVGAGI (reference sequence).

The rearrangement links TRBV6-6 to TRBJ2-2, with TRBD1 matching 9 bases. Source material: peripheral blood. The TCR was taken from a man aged 30-40 years with COVID-19, enrolled during active disease. The CDR3 sequence is CASTDQGQGIGELFF. In DNA form, the CDR3 reads TGTGCCAGCACCGACCAGGGACAGGGAATCGGGGAGCTGTTTTTT.